This T cell receptor (beta chain) was profiled in a study of T-cell reconstitution after alpha-beta-depleted transplantation in children. Germline CDR1 reads MNHEY; CDR2 reads SVGAGI. The CDR3 is 17 amino acids. V was trimmed by 4 bases and J by 0 bases, leaving 17 bases between them. This clonotype has at least ten counts. Researchers prepared the TCRbeta library using unique molecular identifiers, the study reports. MiXCR, run by TCRdb on the PCR reads, gives a single entry per CDR3 protein. The data contain 200,000 to 250,000 distinct CDR3 sequences, about 25% of them singletons. This sequence was found in a girl aged 2 to 9 with Fanconi anemia, due to receive a stem cell transplant. The chain is built from TRBV6-5 and TRBJ2-3; no firm D call. The material sequenced was PBMCs, taken before TCRalphabeta/CD19-depleted stem cell transplant. The CDR3 DNA follows: TGTGCCAGCAGTTCCGACGGGTTCCGAGGAAGCACAGATACGCAGTATTTT. Its protein is CASSSDGFRGSTDTQYF.